The sequence of this T cell receptor (beta chain) was determined in a study of T cells in Graves' hyperthyroidism and ophthalmopathy. Patients aged 18 to 65 with hyperthyroidism were newly diagnosed, with duration under 2 months. The TCR beta CDR3 regions underwent amplification using RNA transcripts as the source. The study used the HTBI primer set for a first-round RT-PCR of the TCR CDR3. TCRdb independently ran MiXCR on the multiplex PCR reads; one entry per CDR3 protein. The sample lists about 320,000 distinct CDR3 sequences; around 17% were seen once. This clonotype showed up just a few times. The TCR originated in a young man with Graves' hyperthyroidism. Sequenced material: blood.

CDR3 DNA sequence: TGTGCCAGCAGAACGAGAGGTGGGGACGGACAGCCCCAGCATTTT. It codes for CASRTRGGDGQPQHF. V is TRBV6-1 and J is TRBJ1-5; D might be TRBD1 (5 bases). Germline assignment: CDR1 MNHNS and CDR2 SASEGT. Trimming left V 6 bases short and J 7 bases short, with 19 bases between. The CDR3 runs to 15 residues.